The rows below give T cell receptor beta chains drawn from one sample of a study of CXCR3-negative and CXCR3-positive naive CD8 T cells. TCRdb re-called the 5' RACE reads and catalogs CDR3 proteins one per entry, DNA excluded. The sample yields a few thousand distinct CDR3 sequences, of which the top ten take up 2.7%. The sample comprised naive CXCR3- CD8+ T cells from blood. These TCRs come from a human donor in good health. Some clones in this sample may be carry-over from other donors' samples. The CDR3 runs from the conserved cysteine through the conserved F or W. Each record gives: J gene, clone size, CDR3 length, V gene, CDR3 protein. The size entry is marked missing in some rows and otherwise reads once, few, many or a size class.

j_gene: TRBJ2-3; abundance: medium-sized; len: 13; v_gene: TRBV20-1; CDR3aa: CSARAGSTDTQYF
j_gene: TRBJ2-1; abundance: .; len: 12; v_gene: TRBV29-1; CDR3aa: CSARESGNEQFF
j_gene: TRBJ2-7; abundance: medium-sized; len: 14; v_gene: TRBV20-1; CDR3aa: CSAAPVAHSYEQYF
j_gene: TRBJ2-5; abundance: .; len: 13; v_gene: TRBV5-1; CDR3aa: CASSRDFQETQYF
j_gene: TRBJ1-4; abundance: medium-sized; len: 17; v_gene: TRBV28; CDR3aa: CASRQGIQGAANEKLFF
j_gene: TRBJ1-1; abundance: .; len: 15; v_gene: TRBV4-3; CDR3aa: CASSQGIASAAEAFF
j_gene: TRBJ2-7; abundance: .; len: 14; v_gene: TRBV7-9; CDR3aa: CASSLVGRDYEQYF
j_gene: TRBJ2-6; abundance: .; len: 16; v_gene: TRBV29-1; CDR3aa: CSVELVEGAGANVLTF
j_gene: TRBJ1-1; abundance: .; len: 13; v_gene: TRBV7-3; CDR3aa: CASSLNGGPEAFF
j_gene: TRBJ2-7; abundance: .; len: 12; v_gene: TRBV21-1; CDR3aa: CASSKSGHEQYF
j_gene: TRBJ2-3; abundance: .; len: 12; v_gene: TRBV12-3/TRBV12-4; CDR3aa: CASSFSTDTQYF
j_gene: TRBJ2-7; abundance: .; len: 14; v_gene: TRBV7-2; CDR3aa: CASSLMSDSYEQYF
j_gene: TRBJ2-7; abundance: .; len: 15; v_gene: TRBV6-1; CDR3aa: CASSEARQATGEQYF
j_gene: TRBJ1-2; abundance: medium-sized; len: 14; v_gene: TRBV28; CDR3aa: CASSRLKGGYGYTF
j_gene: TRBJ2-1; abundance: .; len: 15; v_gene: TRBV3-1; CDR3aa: CASSQGATSGDEQFF
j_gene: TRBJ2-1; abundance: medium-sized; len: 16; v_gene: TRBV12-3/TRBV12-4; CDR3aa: CASSTSGTGVFHEQFF
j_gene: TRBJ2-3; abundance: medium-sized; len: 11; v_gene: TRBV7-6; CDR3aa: CASSLGEEKYF
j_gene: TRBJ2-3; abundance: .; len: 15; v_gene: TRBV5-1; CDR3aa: CASSLDLAVQDTQYF
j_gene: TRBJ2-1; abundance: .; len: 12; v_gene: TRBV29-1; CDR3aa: CSAGTGGSEQFF
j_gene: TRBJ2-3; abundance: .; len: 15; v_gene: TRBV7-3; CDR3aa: CASSLVQGGTDTQYF
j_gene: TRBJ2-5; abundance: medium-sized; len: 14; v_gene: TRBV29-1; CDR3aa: CSVLRQGRGETQYF
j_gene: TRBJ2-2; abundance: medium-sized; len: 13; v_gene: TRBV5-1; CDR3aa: CASSLARPGELFF
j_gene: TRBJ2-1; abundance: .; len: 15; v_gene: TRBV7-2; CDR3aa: CASSLQVAGHNEQFF
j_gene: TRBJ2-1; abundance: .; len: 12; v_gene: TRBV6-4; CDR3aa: CASSDGAYEQFF
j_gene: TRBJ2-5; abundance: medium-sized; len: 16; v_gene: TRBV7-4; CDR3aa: CASSAHTSGRQETQYF
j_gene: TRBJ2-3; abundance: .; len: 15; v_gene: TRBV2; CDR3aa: CASSTLAGGTDTQYF
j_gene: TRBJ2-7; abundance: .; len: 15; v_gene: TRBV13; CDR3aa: CASSFGRRSPYEQYF
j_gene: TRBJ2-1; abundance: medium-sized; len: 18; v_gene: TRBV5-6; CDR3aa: CASSSPRTSGRVSNEQFF
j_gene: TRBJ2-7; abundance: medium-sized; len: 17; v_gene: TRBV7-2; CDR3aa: CASSYSGLAGSSYEQYF
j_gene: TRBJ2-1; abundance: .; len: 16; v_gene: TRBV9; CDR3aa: CASSVAGQSSYNEQFF
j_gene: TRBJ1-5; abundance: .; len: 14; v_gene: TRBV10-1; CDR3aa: CASSLPGPYQPQHF
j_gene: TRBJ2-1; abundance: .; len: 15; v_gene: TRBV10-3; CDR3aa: CAISEESGAYNEQFF
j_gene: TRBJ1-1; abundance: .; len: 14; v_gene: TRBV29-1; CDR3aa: CSVEIPGTNTEAFF
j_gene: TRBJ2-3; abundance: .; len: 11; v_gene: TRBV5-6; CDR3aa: CASSLGGPQYF
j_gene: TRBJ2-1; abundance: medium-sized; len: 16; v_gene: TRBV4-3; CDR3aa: CASSQEGLAGGDEQFF
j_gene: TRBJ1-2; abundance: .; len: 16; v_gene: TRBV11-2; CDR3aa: CASSLVLGGSNYGYTF
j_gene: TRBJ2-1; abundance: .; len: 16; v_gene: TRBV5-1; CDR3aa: CASSLSSGGAWHEQFF
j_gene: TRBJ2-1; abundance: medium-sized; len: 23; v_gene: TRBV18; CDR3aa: CASSLHGGPFGLAGKGSYNEQFF
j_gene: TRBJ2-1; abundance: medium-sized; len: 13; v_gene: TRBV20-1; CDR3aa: CSASGGAYNEQFF
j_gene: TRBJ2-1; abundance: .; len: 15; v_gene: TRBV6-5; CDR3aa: CASSPDSPRGNEQFF
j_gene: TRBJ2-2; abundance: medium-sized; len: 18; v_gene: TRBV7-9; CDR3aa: CASSSPRLRAADTGELFF